The text below deals with one T cell receptor (beta chain). The CDR3 extends over 17 amino acids. Germline CDR1 and CDR2: KGHSH and LQKENI. V lost 1 base and J 1 base, leaving 14 bases between the germline ends. The protocol was immunoSEQ multiplex PCR, while the TCRdb copy is restricted to in-frame clones and leaves out a portion. Altogether some 68,000 clones are present, about 93% being singletons, with the ten largest covering around 4.5%. Sequencing was carried out using PBMCs. This chain joins TRBV18 and TRBJ1-3; D ambiguous. The origin of this receptor is a man between 35 and 55 years old with rheumatoid arthritis. The CDR3 DNA sequence: TGTGCCAGCTCACCACTTAACACGGAGACTTCTGGAAACACCATATATTTT. Its translation is CASSPLNTETSGNTIYF.